The subject of this entry is one T cell receptor (beta chain). What it recognizes is unknown. This table comes from immunoSEQ multiplex PCR, and its TCRdb copy is limited to in-frame clones, with some not included. Here the sample spans fewer than 2.5 million clones, over 85% being singletons. The sample comes from a study of shared clonotypes between healthy human individuals. Study at large: There were three CD4 naive, three CD4 memory, two CD8 naive and one CD8 memory plates per donor.

Notes on the study in general: Memory subsets generally showed lower estimated richness than naive subsets.

CDR3 length equals 14 residues. Trimming shortened V by 5 bases and J by 4 bases, and 14 bases separated the two germline ends. Germline lookup yields CDR1 MDHEN and CDR2 SYDVKM. The sample comprised naive CD4+ T cells from PBMCs. Specified subset: CD45RA+ positively selected. The sequence was collected from a man aged 18 to 29 in good health. Some clones in this sample may be carry-over from other donors' samples. This chain joins TRBV28 and TRBJ1-1; tentatively, D is TRBD1 (5 bases). The CDR3 region has the DNA TGTGCCAGCAGTGGGTCGGGGGTAGTCACTGAAGCTTTCTTT. This gives the protein CASSGSGVVTEAFF.